This T cell receptor beta chain was found in a study of blood T cells in healthy people across ages. The CDR3 has 15 residues. Trimming pared 4 bases from V and 4 bases from J, leaving 17 bases between. Germline V gives CDR1 KGHSH, CDR2 LQKENI. With a J-beta primer mix and a sample-barcoded 5' primer, a second PCR ran 7 to 11 cycles. TCRdb recomputed calls from the 5' RACE reads with MiXCR, one row per CDR3 protein. The table includes some 730,000 distinct CDR3 sequences, 22% detected once. Each sample yielded at least 5 micrograms of PBMC total RNA. The chain employs TRBV18 and TRBJ2-7; a possible D gene is TRBD1 (6 bases). Sequenced material: blood. The receptor was isolated from a man aged 65 to 79 in good health. The CDR3 bases are TGTGCCAGCTCACAAGAACAGGGTAGGGGTTACGAGCAGTACGTC. This encodes CASSQEQGRGYEQYV.